This T cell receptor beta chain was identified in a study of glioma-infiltrating T cells after dendritic cell vaccination. For the study at large: Dendritic cell vaccination trial patients had either newly diagnosed or recurrent glioblastoma. Study findings and constraints: Few patients contributed both blood and tumor specimens. Longer survival after dendritic cell vaccination followed higher pretreatment TIL content.

Amplification used 60 V beta primers and 13 J beta primers. Sequencing used immunoSEQ multiplex PCR; TCRdb keeps in-frame clones, though not all of them. The sample includes about 21,000 clones, 75% to 85% seen only once; the top ten take 36%. With regard to this clone: What it recognizes is unknown.

J was trimmed by 2 bases and V by 7 bases; bases with no gene match: 6. Germline-derived CDR1 and CDR2 are LNHDA and SQIVND (reference sequence). The CDR3 totals 15 residues. The source is a human donor with glioblastoma. Material: blood, obtained before dendritic cell vaccination. The chain has TRBV19 and TRBJ1-5; TRBD1 matches 9 bases. The DNA of the CDR3 is TGTGCCAGTAAGGGGGGACAGGGCGGCAATCAGCCCCAGCATTTT. It specifies CASKGGQGGNQPQHF.